A single TCR beta chain is shown here with its context. Sequence at one end of the junction differs from germline and may be a read error. This specimen comes from a study of blood T cells in healthy people across ages. Next came a second PCR, run for about 7 to 12 cycles, which used a sample-barcoded 5' primer along with a J-beta primer mix. One entry per CDR3 protein, called by TCRdb with MiXCR from the 5' RACE reads. This table has some 880,000 distinct CDR3 sequences, under 40% appearing once. Caucasian, healthy and from Russia, the donors were aged between roughly 6 and 100. Each donor's blood draw was ten milliliters of peripheral blood. Sequences were obtained from blood. The clonotype comes from a man between 18 and 29 years old in good health.

The CDR3, as DNA: TGTGCCAGCAGTGACTCTTTGGTTAATGAGCAGTTCTTC. Its translation is CASSDSLVNEQFF. The V and J genes are TRBV6-5 and TRBJ2-1; D ambiguous. This CDR3 spans 13 amino acids. Germline CDR1 MNHEY, CDR2 SVGAGI.